This entry concerns a single T cell receptor (beta chain). The data derive from a study of T cell changes during pregnancy in multiple sclerosis. Germline lookup yields CDR1 LGHNT and CDR2 FRNRAP. The CDR3 is 15 residues long. V was clipped by 4 bases and J by 4 bases; unmatched bases: 7. Profiling relied on immunoSEQ multiplex PCR, and the TCRdb table lists in-frame clones only, not all of them. In the table there are 30,000 to 40,000 clones, around 91% of which are singletons. The TCR was taken from a female donor with multiple sclerosis, enrolled in a pregnancy study. Sequences were derived from CD4+ T cells from peripheral blood mononuclear cells, sampled in the second trimester of pregnancy. This chain links TRBV12-5 with TRBJ2-5; 9 bases map to TRBD1. Here the CDR3 DNA reads TGTGCTAGTGGTTCGGCCGGGACAGGGAGAGAGACCCAGTACTTC. The encoded protein is CASGSAGTGRETQYF.